These T cell receptor beta chains were read from a single sample in a study of blood T cell repertoires in COVID-19. Using immunoSEQ multiplex PCR, the repertoire was profiled, and TCRdb retains in-frame clones only, with some absent. The data contain roughly 150,000 clones, roughly 90% of them seen just once; the ten biggest clones take up about 4.1%. Sequencing input: PBMCs or T cells enriched from blood (not recorded which). The receptors come from a man aged 45-60 years who had recovered from COVID-19. CDR3s include the opening cysteine and the closing phenylalanine or tryptophan. A D gene is named only where the DNA matches it firmly. Expanded clones get a size class; other rows say once, few or many, or leave the size out.

D gene | J gene | V gene | clone size | CDR3 DNA | CDR3 protein
TRBD1 | TRBJ1-4 | TRBV2 | NA | TGTGCCAGCACCAGACAGGGAATGGGAAAACTGTTTTTT | CASTRQGMGKLFF
NA | TRBJ1-1 | TRBV14 | NA | TGTGCCAGCAGCCAGGGGGGGATGAACACTGAAGCTTTCTTT | CASSQGGMNTEAFF
NA | TRBJ1-6 | TRBV6-5 | few | TGTGCCAGCAGTTCCGAACATGGAGGCACTAATTCACCCCTCCACTTT | CASSSEHGGTNSPLHF
TRBD2 | TRBJ2-5 | TRBV29-1 | NA | TGCAGCGGCGGCGGGGGGGCCCGAGAGACCCAGTACTTC | CSGGGGARETQYF
TRBD1 | TRBJ2-2 | TRBV28 | NA | TGTGCCAGCAGCAGAACCGGGACAGGGAACACCGGGGAGCTGTTTTTT | CASSRTGTGNTGELFF
TRBD1 | TRBJ2-7 | TRBV13 | once | TGTGCCAGCAGCCCGTCGGGACAGCTCTCCTACGAGCAGTACTTC | CASSPSGQLSYEQYF
NA | TRBJ1-6 | TRBV5-8 | NA | TGTGCCAGCAGCCGGACAGTAAACTATAATTCACCCCTCCACTTT | CASSRTVNYNSPLHF
TRBD2 | TRBJ2-1 | TRBV5-1 | NA | TGCGCCAGCAGCTTGGGTAACGTGGCTAGCGGGGCATATGAGCAGTTCTTC | CASSLGNVASGAYEQFF
NA | TRBJ2-7 | TRBV11-2 | NA | TGTGCCAGCAACCGTATTGGCAGGGTCGAGCAGTACTTC | CASNRIGRVEQYF
NA | TRBJ1-5 | TRBV30 | NA | TGTGCCTGGAGTGGGCAGAATAGCAATCAGCCCCAGCATTTT | CAWSGQNSNQPQHF
TRBD1 | TRBJ1-4 | TRBV9 | NA | TGTGCCAGCAGCGTGGACAGGGGAGGGGATGAAAAACTGTTTTTT | CASSVDRGGDEKLFF
TRBD1 | TRBJ1-5 | TRBV5-1 | NA | TGCGCCAGCAGCTTGGGTCCCGGGACAGGGGTGGCGGGAAATCAGCCCCAGCATTTT | CASSLGPGTGVAGNQPQHF
NA | TRBJ1-4 | TRBV3-1/TRBV3-2 | once | TGTGCCAGCAGCCCGTACGAGCGGGGCGGGATTGAAAAACTGTTTTTT | CASSPYERGGIEKLFF
TRBD1 | TRBJ1-5 | TRBV28 | few | TGTGCCAGCAGCACTCCTTCGGGACAGTGGTACGATCAGCCCCAGCATTTT | CASSTPSGQWYDQPQHF
NA | TRBJ1-1 | TRBV5-1 | NA | TGCGCCAGCAGCTTGGGGGTGACAGCTAACACTGAAGCTTTCTTT | CASSLGVTANTEAFF
NA | TRBJ2-1 | TRBV19 | NA | TGTGCCAGTAGTGTTAGAAGGGGTTACAATGAGCAGTTCTTC | CASSVRRGYNEQFF
TRBD2 | TRBJ2-1 | TRBV9 | NA | TGTGCCAGCAGCGTAGACGGGACTAGCGGGAGACGGGAGCAGTTCTTC | CASSVDGTSGRREQFF
NA | TRBJ2-7 | TRBV7-9 | few | TGTGCCAGCAGCCTCACTTCCTACGAGCAGTACTTC | CASSLTSYEQYF
NA | TRBJ1-3 | TRBV28 | NA | TGTGCCAGCAGCCGAAGGACAGAGCTTTCTGGAAACACCATATATTTT | CASSRRTELSGNTIYF
TRBD1 | TRBJ2-2 | TRBV7-2 | NA | TGTGCCAGCAGCTTAGCGGGACAGGGGGCCGGGGAGCTGTTTTTT | CASSLAGQGAGELFF
TRBD1 | TRBJ1-5 | TRBV19 | NA | TGTGCCAGTACCACAGGGGGCGTTCAGCCCCAGCATTTT | CASTTGGVQPQHF
TRBD1 | TRBJ2-5 | TRBV28 | NA | TGTGCCAGCAGCCCGGGGACAGTCCTCCAAGAGACCCAGTACTTC | CASSPGTVLQETQYF
NA | TRBJ1-6 | TRBV9 | NA | TGTGCCAGCAGCGTAGTGAACAGCGGGAATTCACCCCTCCACTTT | CASSVVNSGNSPLHF
TRBD2 | TRBJ2-7 | TRBV19 | NA | TGTGCCAGTAGATCTAGCGGGAGCCGGTACGAGCAGTACTTC | CASRSSGSRYEQYF
TRBD1 | TRBJ1-5 | TRBV7-9 | NA | TGTGCCAGCAGCCGGGACAGCTACGATCAGCCCCAGCATTTT | CASSRDSYDQPQHF
NA | TRBJ2-7 | TRBV7-9 | few | TGTGCCAGCAGCCATCAGGGAGAGCAGTACTTC | CASSHQGEQYF
NA | TRBJ1-3 | TRBV2 | NA | TGTGCCAGCAGTCTACTACAGGTAGCTTCAGGAAACACCATATATTTT | CASSLLQVASGNTIYF
TRBD1 | TRBJ1-2 | TRBV6-5 | once | TGTGCCAGCAGTTCCCCGGGACAGACTAACTATGGCTACACCTTC | CASSSPGQTNYGYTF
NA | TRBJ2-3 | TRBV7-9 | NA | TGTGCCAGCAGCCGCACGGTGGTACTCTCTAGCACAGATACGCAGTATTTT | CASSRTVVLSSTDTQYF
NA | TRBJ1-6 | TRBV2 | NA | TGTGCCAGCAGTGATTCAGGGGTGAATAATTCACCCCTCCACTTT | CASSDSGVNNSPLHF
NA | TRBJ1-6 | TRBV11-2 | few | TGTGCCAGCAGCTTAGTCGGGGGGGCCGGTTCACCCCTCCACTTT | CASSLVGGAGSPLHF
TRBD1 | TRBJ1-2 | TRBV28 | NA | TGTGCCAGCAGTTTTGTGCCGTCCGGGACAGGGGAGGACTATGGCTACACCTTC | CASSFVPSGTGEDYGYTF
TRBD2 | TRBJ2-1 | TRBV3-1/TRBV3-2 | once | TGTGCCAGCAGCCAGAGGACTAGCGGGATTCGCTACAATGAGCAGTTCTTC | CASSQRTSGIRYNEQFF
NA | TRBJ2-6 | TRBV30 | once | TGTGCCTGGAGCAGGGGCTCTGGGGCCAACGTCCTGACTTTC | CAWSRGSGANVLTF
NA | TRBJ2-1 | TRBV9 | NA | TGTGCCAGCAGCCCAGGGGTTCGAGAGCAGTTCTTC | CASSPGVREQFF
NA | TRBJ2-7 | TRBV5-6 | NA | TGTGCCAGCAGCCTCCAGGGAAACTCCTACGAGCAGTACTTC | CASSLQGNSYEQYF
NA | TRBJ2-1 | TRBV28 | once | TGTGCCAGCAGTAGAAGCGGATACAATGAGCAGTTCTTC | CASSRSGYNEQFF
TRBD2 | TRBJ2-1 | TRBV7-9 | NA | TGTGCCAGCAGCTTAGGAGCTAGCGGCCGGTTTTCCTACAATGAGCAGTTCTTC | CASSLGASGRFSYNEQFF
NA | TRBJ2-6 | TRBV13 | NA | TGTGCCAGCAGCCACAGGGACTCTGGGGCCAACGTCCTGACTTTC | CASSHRDSGANVLTF
NA | TRBJ2-5 | TRBV28 | NA | TGTGCCAGCAGTCGACAGTCTCTCCAAGAGACCCAGTACTTC | CASSRQSLQETQYF
NA | TRBJ1-4 | TRBV7-9 | NA | TGTGCCAGCAGACCGGACACGGGTGGAAAACTGTTTTTT | CASRPDTGGKLFF
TRBD2 | TRBJ2-3 | TRBV18 | NA | TGTGCCAGCTCACCATACGGGACTAGCGGGAGGGCCCGGGACACAGATACGCAGTATTTT | CASSPYGTSGRARDTDTQYF
NA | TRBJ1-1 | TRBV12-2 | NA | TGTGCAAGTCGCTTAGGGGCCGCGGGGGGTCGGAACACTGAAGCTTTCTTT | CASRLGAAGGRNTEAFF
TRBD1 | TRBJ2-5 | TRBV7-2 | NA | TGTGCCAGCAGCTACCCGGGACAGGGGGAGACCCAGTACTTC | CASSYPGQGETQYF
TRBD1 | TRBJ1-2 | TRBV3-1/TRBV3-2 | NA | TGTGCCAGCAGCCAAATGGACAGGGCCTCGTATGGCTACACCTTC | CASSQMDRASYGYTF
TRBD1 | TRBJ1-5 | TRBV18 | NA | TGTGCCAGCTCACCCGGACAGGGGAGTTTAAGCAATCAGCCCCAGCATTTT | CASSPGQGSLSNQPQHF
NA | TRBJ1-5 | TRBV18 | NA | TGTGCCAGCTCAGAAGGGGTCAATCAGCCCCAGCATTTT | CASSEGVNQPQHF
NA | TRBJ1-2 | TRBV30 | NA | TGTGCCTGGAGTGTCCTCACTGGCGGCTATGGCTACACCTTC | CAWSVLTGGYGYTF
NA | TRBJ1-1 | TRBV28 | NA | TGTGCCAGCAGTCTCCTAGCGTTGAACACTGAAGCTTTCTTT | CASSLLALNTEAFF
NA | TRBJ2-3 | TRBV28 | NA | TGTGCCAGCAGTCCTCTAGCAGATCCTAGCACAGATACGCAGTATTTT | CASSPLADPSTDTQYF
TRBD1 | TRBJ2-1 | TRBV6-4 | NA | TGTGCCAGCAGGAGGGGACAGGGGTACAATGAGCAGTTCTTC | CASRRGQGYNEQFF
NA | TRBJ1-1 | TRBV11-1 | NA | TGTGCCAGCAGCTTTTCCAAGGGGTTTGGGATTGAAGCTTTCTTT | CASSFSKGFGIEAFF
TRBD1 | TRBJ2-5 | TRBV7-3 | NA | TGTGCCAGCAGCCCGACAGGGTTCACAGGGCAAGAGACCCAGTACTTC | CASSPTGFTGQETQYF
NA | TRBJ1-1 | TRBV28 | few | TGTGCCAGCAGTTCCCCGCAGGGACGGGGGGACCGTACTGAAGCTTTCTTT | CASSSPQGRGDRTEAFF
NA | TRBJ2-3 | TRBV7-7 | once | TGTGCCAGCAGCCCTCGGTGGCCGTACCGACCGGGAGATACGCAGTATTTT | CASSPRWPYRPGDTQYF
NA | TRBJ1-2 | TRBV2 | NA | TGTGCCAGCACGTACAGGGCCTATGGCTACACCTTC | CASTYRAYGYTF
NA | TRBJ2-3 | TRBV7-3 | NA | TGTGCCAGCAGCTTAGGGGGGAACACAGATACGCAGTATTTT | CASSLGGNTDTQYF